Listed below are T cell receptor beta chains from one sample, sequenced in a study of cytomegalovirus exposure and HLA in healthy donors. Using immunoSEQ multiplex PCR, the repertoire was profiled, and TCRdb retains in-frame clones only, with some absent. The sample holds around 170,000 clones, more than 75% seen once. Sequencing input: PBMCs. The receptors were gathered from a man aged 40-55 years in good health and CMV-seronegative. Each CDR3 is given with its conserved first and last residue. The D gene is left open where the match is weak. Only part of the rows carry a size: once, few, many, or a class if the clone is expanded.

>.|TRBV2|.|TRBJ2-1
CASSEGRRDNEQFF
TGTGCCAGCAGTGAAGGTCGCCGGGACAATGAGCAGTTCTTC
>.|TRBV28|.|TRBJ1-1
CASSLSERLGRRGTEAFF
TGTGCCAGCAGTTTAAGTGAAAGGCTCGGGCGGCGGGGCACTGAAGCTTTCTTT
>.|TRBV2|few|TRBJ2-5
CASSIFGEETQYF
TGTGCCAGCAGCATCTTCGGGGAAGAGACCCAGTACTTC
>.|TRBV28|.|TRBJ2-2
CASGSTAKTGELFF
TGTGCCAGCGGGTCGACAGCGAAAACCGGGGAGCTGTTTTTT
>.|TRBV5-1|.|TRBJ2-1
CASSAIPSVSSYNEQFF
TGCGCCAGCAGCGCTATCCCTAGCGTCAGCTCCTACAATGAGCAGTTCTTC
>TRBD1|TRBV28|few|TRBJ2-7
CASSSRQGARYQQYF
TGTGCCAGCAGTTCCAGACAGGGGGCGAGGTATCAGCAGTACTTC
>.|TRBV15|.|TRBJ2-2
CATSSGTGHTGELFF
TGTGCCACCAGCAGCGGTACAGGCCACACCGGGGAGCTGTTTTTT
>.|TRBV18|.|TRBJ1-1
CASSLQQGGENTEAFF
TGTGCCAGCTCTCTACAACAGGGAGGGGAGAACACTGAAGCTTTCTTT
>.|TRBV11-2|.|TRBJ2-7
CASSAHNSVLPGEQYF
TGTGCCAGCAGCGCTCACAATAGCGTGTTACCTGGCGAGCAGTACTTC
>TRBD2|TRBV29-1|.|TRBJ2-1
CSARGVTSGGMHSYNEQFF
TGCAGCGCTCGGGGTGTGACTAGCGGGGGGATGCATTCCTACAATGAGCAGTTCTTC
>TRBD1|TRBV28|few|TRBJ1-2
CASSLTGGAYGYTF
TGTGCCAGCAGTTTGACAGGGGGCGCGTATGGCTACACCTTC
>.|TRBV28|.|TRBJ2-1
CASSLQGNEQFF
TGTGCCAGCAGTTTACAGGGGAATGAGCAGTTCTTC
>TRBD1|TRBV11-2|.|TRBJ1-2
CASSRRTGQGAVGYTF
TGTGCCAGCAGCCGCCGAACGGGACAGGGGGCGGTTGGCTACACCTTC
>.|TRBV7-9|.|TRBJ2-2
CSSLQGGELFF
TGTTCCAGCCTCCAGGGGGGGGAGCTGTTTTTT
>.|TRBV21-1|.|TRBJ1-6
CASSNQGHSPLHF
TGTGCCAGCAGCAATCAGGGGCATTCACCCCTCCACTTT
>TRBD1|TRBV25-1|.|TRBJ1-6
CASRREGQGASPLHF
TGTGCCAGCAGGAGAGAGGGACAGGGTGCTTCACCCCTCCACTTT
>TRBD2|TRBV4-2|.|TRBJ2-4
CASRSDPGGTKNIQYF
TGTGCCAGCAGATCCGATCCGGGAGGGACCAAAAACATTCAGTACTTC
>.|TRBV4-1|.|TRBJ1-3
CASSQAPVGRSGNTIYF
TGCGCCAGCAGCCAAGCCCCCGTCGGTCGCTCTGGAAACACCATATATTTT
>TRBD2|TRBV9|.|TRBJ2-1
CASSKGTSGMDEQFF
TGTGCCAGCAGCAAAGGGACTAGCGGGATGGATGAGCAGTTCTTC
>TRBD1|TRBV5-1|.|TRBJ1-1
CASTLTGSGTEAFF
TGCGCCAGCACCTTGACAGGGTCGGGCACTGAAGCTTTCTTT
>.|TRBV10-3|.|TRBJ2-7
CAISESYLEQYF
TGTGCCATCAGTGAGTCGTATTTGGAGCAGTACTTC
>TRBD1|TRBV10-3|few|TRBJ2-1
CAISGTGVEQFF
TGTGCCATCAGTGGGACAGGTGTTGAGCAGTTCTTC
>.|TRBV7-2|.|TRBJ2-1
CASSLGGLGAREQFF
TGTGCCAGCAGCTTAGGGGGACTGGGTGCGCGTGAGCAGTTCTTC
>.|TRBV7-8|.|TRBJ2-1
CASSFPAGGNEQFF
TGTGCCAGCAGCTTCCCCGCCGGCGGGAATGAGCAGTTCTTC
>.|TRBV6-5|.|TRBJ2-7
CASSKTPPEQYF
TGTGCCAGCAGCAAGACTCCCCCCGAGCAGTACTTC
>TRBD1|TRBV2|.|TRBJ2-5
CASSDRGQGGETQYF
TGTGCCAGCAGTGATCGGGGACAGGGGGGAGAGACCCAGTACTTC
>.|TRBV28|.|TRBJ2-6
CASRNRQIMSGANVLTF
TGTGCCAGCAGAAACAGGCAGATTATGTCTGGGGCCAACGTCCTGACTTTC
>.|TRBV19|.|TRBJ2-7
CATEGGRAGKSSYEQYF
TGTGCCACGGAGGGAGGTCGCGCGGGGAAGAGCTCCTACGAGCAGTACTTC
>.|TRBV5-1|.|TRBJ2-7
CASSLGLLTYEQYF
TGCGCCAGCAGCTTGGGACTGCTAACCTACGAGCAGTACTTC
>.|TRBV28|.|TRBJ2-3
CASTPTGSTDTQYF
TGTGCCAGCACCCCGACAGGTAGCACAGATACGCAGTATTTT
>TRBD2|TRBV7-2|once|TRBJ2-2
CASSLALGGTGELFF
TGTGCCAGCAGCTTAGCGCTGGGAGGGACCGGGGAGCTGTTTTTT
>TRBD1|TRBV6-1|.|TRBJ1-1
CASRGEGAMNTEAFF
TGTGCCAGCAGGGGAGAGGGGGCAATGAACACTGAAGCTTTCTTT
>.|TRBV6-5|.|TRBJ2-5
CASSYDPTPGETQYF
TGTGCCAGCAGTTACGATCCCACCCCGGGGGAGACCCAGTACTTC
>.|TRBV4-3|few|TRBJ1-3
CASSQQDSGPGNTIYF
TGCGCCAGCAGCCAACAAGACAGCGGGCCCGGAAACACCATATATTTT
>TRBD1|TRBV7-2|.|TRBJ1-5
CASSLERQGKPQHF
TGTGCCAGCAGCTTAGAGAGACAGGGAAAGCCCCAGCATTTT
>TRBD1|TRBV9|few|TRBJ2-7
CASSVAGTGLEQYF
TGTGCCAGCAGCGTAGCCGGGACAGGGCTCGAGCAGTACTTC
>TRBD1|TRBV29-1|.|TRBJ1-2
CSVTPPGTGSYGYTF
TGCAGCGTCACACCGCCCGGGACAGGGAGCTATGGCTACACCTTC
>TRBD1|TRBV11-2|.|TRBJ2-7
CASSTGQGTYEQYF
TGTGCCAGCAGTACGGGACAGGGGACCTACGAGCAGTACTTC
>TRBD1|TRBV2|.|TRBJ1-6
CASSGRGQGSPLHF
TGTGCCAGCAGCGGCAGGGGGCAGGGATCACCCCTCCACTTT
>.|TRBV27|few|TRBJ2-1
CASSFLTLAGPTYNEQFF
TGTGCCAGCAGTTTCCTAACCCTAGCAGGTCCCACCTACAATGAGCAGTTCTTC
>.|TRBV9|.|TRBJ1-1
CASSVAQNTEAFF
TGTGCCAGCAGCGTAGCACAGAACACTGAAGCTTTCTTT
>.|TRBV30|.|TRBJ1-4
CAWDRINEKLFF
TGTGCCTGGGACAGGATTAATGAAAAACTGTTTTTT
>.|TRBV6-5|once|TRBJ2-7
CATSPVSSYEQYF
TGTGCCACCTCCCCGGTAAGCTCCTACGAGCAGTACTTC
>TRBD1|TRBV11-3|few|TRBJ1-3
CASSSDRASGNTIYF
TGTGCCAGCAGCTCTGACAGGGCCTCTGGAAACACCATATATTTT
>.|TRBV5-8|.|TRBJ2-3
CASSQRGRDTQYF
TGTGCCAGCAGCCAACGAGGGAGAGATACGCAGTATTTT
>.|TRBV9|.|TRBJ2-1
CASSVARYNGQFF
TGTGCCAGCAGCGTAGCCAGGTACAATGGGCAGTTCTTC
>TRBD2|TRBV5-4|.|TRBJ2-1
CASSWRGTSGRNEQFF
TGTGCCAGCAGCTGGAGGGGGACTAGCGGACGCAATGAGCAGTTCTTC
>TRBD1|TRBV19|.|TRBJ1-4
CASRETGGGEKLFF
TGTGCCAGTAGGGAAACAGGGGGCGGAGAAAAACTGTTTTTT
>.|TRBV7-2|.|TRBJ1-6
CASSGRYTNNSPLHF
TGTGCCAGCAGCGGCCGTTACACTAATAATTCACCCCTCCACTTT
>TRBD2|TRBV7-9|once|TRBJ2-7
CASSHPGTSPYEQYF
TGTGCCAGCAGCCACCCCGGGACTAGCCCCTACGAGCAGTACTTC
>.|TRBV5-5|few|TRBJ2-3
CASSLGGGSTDTQYF
TGTGCCAGCAGCTTGGGTGGGGGGTCGACGGATACGCAGTATTTT
>TRBD2|TRBV19|few|TRBJ2-1
CASSITGTSGNEQFF
TGTGCCAGTAGTATTACCGGGACTAGCGGCAATGAGCAGTTCTTC
>.|TRBV27|.|TRBJ1-5
CASSPGTPYSNQPQHF
TGTGCCAGCAGCCCCGGGACACCCTATAGCAATCAGCCCCAGCATTTT
>.|TRBV4-2|.|TRBJ1-5
CASSQGSEIPNQPQHF
TGTGCCAGCAGCCAAGGCTCTGAGATCCCTAATCAGCCCCAGCATTTT
>.|TRBV7-2|.|TRBJ1-5
CASSLVHFRGSSNQPQHF
TGTGCCAGCAGCTTAGTACATTTCCGGGGGTCTAGCAATCAGCCCCAGCATTTT